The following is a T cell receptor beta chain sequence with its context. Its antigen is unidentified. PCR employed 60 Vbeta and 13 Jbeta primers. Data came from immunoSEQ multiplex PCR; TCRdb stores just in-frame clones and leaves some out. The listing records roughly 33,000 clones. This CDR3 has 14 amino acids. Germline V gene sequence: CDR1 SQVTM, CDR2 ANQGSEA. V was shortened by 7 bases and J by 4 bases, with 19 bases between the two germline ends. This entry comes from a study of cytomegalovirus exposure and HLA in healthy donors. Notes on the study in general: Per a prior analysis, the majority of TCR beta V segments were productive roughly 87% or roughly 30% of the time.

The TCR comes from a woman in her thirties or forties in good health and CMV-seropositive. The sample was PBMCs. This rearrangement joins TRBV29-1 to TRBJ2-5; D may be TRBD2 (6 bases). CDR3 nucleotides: TGCAGCGCCCCCCCTGAGTGGCGGGGAGAGACCCAGTACTTC. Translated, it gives CSAPPEWRGETQYF.